This entry describes one TCR beta chain. Its antigen remains unidentified. The PCR contained 60 Vbeta and 13 Jbeta primers. The repertoire was sequenced with immunoSEQ multiplex PCR; TCRdb's copy has only in-frame clones and lacks some. The data contain 150,000 or so clones, approximately 80% of them singletons. This entry is derived from a study of cytomegalovirus exposure and HLA in healthy donors. Looked up from germline, CDR1 is LNHDA and CDR2 is SQIVND (reference sequence). J lost 10 bases, V lost 2 bases, and 4 bases had no gene match. The CDR3 runs 13 residues. Study-level points and caveats: An analysis done earlier found most TCR beta V segments productive about 90% or about 30% of the time. Researchers catalogued some 160 TCR beta chains as cytomegalovirus-associated.

The clonotype was recovered from a woman aged 40 to 55 in good health and CMV-seropositive. The sample taken for sequencing was PBMCs. V is TRBV19 and J is TRBJ1-4; TRBD1 matches 7 bases. The CDR3 is CASSIRGPAKLFF. The CDR3 DNA is TGTGCCAGTAGTATAAGGGGGCCGGCAAAACTGTTTTTT.